The text below deals with one T cell receptor (beta chain). The sample originates from a study of blood T cell repertoires in COVID-19. Germline CDR1 is LNHDA and CDR2 is SQIVND (reference sequence). V was shortened by 6 bases and J by 1 base, with 12 bases between the two germline ends. The CDR3 runs 15 residues. The protocol was immunoSEQ multiplex PCR, while the TCRdb copy is restricted to in-frame clones and leaves out a portion. The sample contains fewer than 150,000 clones, approximately 85% of which appear only once. The chain links TRBV19 to TRBJ2-2; D may be TRBD2 (6 bases). The receptor was isolated from a human donor in a cohort sampled during active COVID-19. The sample consisted of peripheral blood. The CDR3 sequence: CASRIEGGNTGELFF. Here the CDR3 DNA reads TGTGCCAGTAGAATCGAGGGAGGGAACACCGGGGAGCTGTTTTTT.